The rows below give T cell receptor beta chains drawn from one sample of a study of T cells in tuberculosis. Sequencing used immunoSEQ multiplex PCR; TCRdb keeps in-frame clones, though not all of them. Here the sample spans 20,000 to 25,000 clones, less than 98% being singletons. Sequenced sample: PBMCs. The receptors here all came from a donor aged 10 to 29 with latent tuberculosis or without tuberculosis infection. Each CDR3 is given with its conserved first and last residue. A D gene is named only where the DNA matches it firmly. Expanded clones are given a class, and other clones once, few, many or no size at all.

V,length,D,size,J,DNA,CDR3
TRBV7-9,16,TRBD1,-,TRBJ1-5,TGTGCCAGCAGCTTAGGACAGGGGGCGAACAATCAGCCCCAGCATTTT,CASSLGQGANNQPQHF
TRBV28,13,-,once,TRBJ1-2,TGTGCCAGCAGTTTTCGGGAACGCTATGGCTACACCTTC,CASSFRERYGYTF
TRBV7-6,16,TRBD2,-,TRBJ2-1,TGTGCCAGCAGCTTACCAGCGGGGGGGCCAAACAATGAGCAGTTCTTC,CASSLPAGGPNNEQFF
TRBV5-1,15,TRBD1,-,TRBJ2-3,TGCGCCAGCAGCCCGGGACAGGTTAACACAGATACGCAGTATTTT,CASSPGQVNTDTQYF
TRBV27,13,-,-,TRBJ2-3,TGTGCCAGCAGCCTTACTTCGACAGATACGCAGTATTTT,CASSLTSTDTQYF
TRBV30,15,-,few,TRBJ1-3,TGTGCCTGGAGCAAACCTAGGATCGTGGATAACACCATATATTTT,CAWSKPRIVDNTIYF
TRBV5-6,15,TRBD1,-,TRBJ2-7,TGTGCCAGCAGCTTTTCGGGGCGGACAGGGACCGAGCAGTACTTC,CASSFSGRTGTEQYF
TRBV2,15,TRBD2,-,TRBJ2-3,TGTGCCAGCAGTGAGGGACTACGGCTGACAGATACGCAGTATTTT,CASSEGLRLTDTQYF
TRBV19,14,-,-,TRBJ2-7,TGTGCCAGTAGTATGATCTTTGGGGCTAGCGAGCAGTACTTC,CASSMIFGASEQYF
TRBV18,16,TRBD1,-,TRBJ1-5,TGTGCCAGCTCACCCCTCGAATGGACAGGGGATCAGCCCCAGCATTTT,CASSPLEWTGDQPQHF
TRBV7-6,14,TRBD1,-,TRBJ2-7,TGTGCCAGCAGCCCCGGGACAGGGTCCTACGAGCAGTACTTC,CASSPGTGSYEQYF
TRBV10-2,15,TRBD1,-,TRBJ2-7,TGCGCCAGCAGGGGGGGACAGGGCGGTCACTACGAGCAGTACTTC,CASRGGQGGHYEQYF
TRBV27,13,-,-,TRBJ1-2,TGTGCCAGCAGTCGCAGGGGAGCTTATGGCTACACCTTC,CASSRRGAYGYTF
TRBV13,13,-,-,TRBJ1-2,TGTGCCAGCAGCTTAACGACAGCGTATGGCTACACCTTC,CASSLTTAYGYTF